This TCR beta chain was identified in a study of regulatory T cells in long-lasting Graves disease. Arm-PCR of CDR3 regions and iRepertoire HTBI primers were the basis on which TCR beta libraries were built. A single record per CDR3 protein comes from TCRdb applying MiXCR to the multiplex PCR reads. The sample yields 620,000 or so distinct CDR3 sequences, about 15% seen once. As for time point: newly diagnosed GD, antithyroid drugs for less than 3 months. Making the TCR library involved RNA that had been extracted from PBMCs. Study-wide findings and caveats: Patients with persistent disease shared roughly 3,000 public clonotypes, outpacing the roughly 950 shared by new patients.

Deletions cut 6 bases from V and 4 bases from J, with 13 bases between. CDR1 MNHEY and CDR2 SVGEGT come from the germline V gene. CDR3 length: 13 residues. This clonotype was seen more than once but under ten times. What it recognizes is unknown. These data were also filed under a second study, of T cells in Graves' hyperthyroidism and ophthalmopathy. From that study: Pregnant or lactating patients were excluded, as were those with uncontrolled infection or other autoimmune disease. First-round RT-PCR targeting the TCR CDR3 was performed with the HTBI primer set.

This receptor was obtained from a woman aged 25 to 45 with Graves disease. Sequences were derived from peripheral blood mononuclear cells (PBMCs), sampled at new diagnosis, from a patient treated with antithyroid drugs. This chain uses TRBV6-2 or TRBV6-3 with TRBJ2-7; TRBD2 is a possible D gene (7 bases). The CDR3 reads CASRQGGAYEQYF. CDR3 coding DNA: TGTGCCAGCAGACAAGGGGGGGCTTACGAGCAGTACTTC.